The 23 T cell receptor beta chains below come from one sample, sequenced in a study of T cell changes during pregnancy in multiple sclerosis. Using immunoSEQ multiplex PCR, the repertoire was profiled, and TCRdb retains in-frame clones only, with some absent. The sample consists of about 70,000 clones, around 94% of them appearing once. The sample here was peripheral blood, taken in the third trimester of pregnancy. The receptors shown here come from a female donor with multiple sclerosis, enrolled in a pregnancy study.

This chain joins TRBV9 and TRBJ2-1; 8 bases agree with TRBD2. Germline CDR1 SGDLS, CDR2 YYNGEE. V shed 4 bases, J shed 5 bases, and the junction held 11 bases outside the gene matches. The CDR3 runs to 16 residues. CDR3 amino acids: CASSPRLSGGDNEQFF. The CDR3 coding sequence is TGTGCCAGCAGCCCCCGACTAAGCGGGGGTGACAATGAGCAGTTCTTC.

As DNA, the CDR3 is TGTGCCAGTAGTATAGGGGGGGCAGATACGCAGTATTTT. Protein sequence: CASSIGGADTQYF. The chain is built from TRBV19 and TRBJ2-3; tentatively, D is TRBD2 (6 bases). This CDR3 has 13 residues. Germline CDR1 is LNHDA and CDR2 is SQIVND (reference sequence). V was shortened by 1 base and J by 4 bases, with 6 bases between the two germline ends.

This clone has just a few counts. The chain combines TRBV6-1 with TRBJ1-6; a weak D match, TRBD1 (6 bases). The germline V gene has CDR1 MNHNS and CDR2 SASEGT. The CDR3 runs 11 residues. V lost 4 bases and J 16 bases, leaving 11 bases between the germline ends. The CDR3 protein is CASSAHRELHF. DNA of the CDR3: TGTGCCAGCAGTGCCCACAGGGAACTCCACTTT.

This rearrangement joins TRBV9 to TRBJ2-4, with TRBD2 matching over 8 bases. CDR1 SGDLS and CDR2 YYNGEE come from the germline V gene. V lost 0 bases and J lost 8; bases outside the gene matches: 7. The CDR3 runs 15 residues. CDR3 sequence (DNA): TGTGCCAGCAGCGTAGAGAGTAGCGGGGAGGACATTCAGTACTTC. It is translated as CASSVESSGEDIQYF. The full variable domain, in which reference TRBV9 and TRBJ2-4 provide the parts outside the CDR3, is DSGVTQTPKHLITATGQRVTLRCSPRSGDLSVYWYQQSLDQGLQFLIQYYNGEERAKGNILERFSAQQFPDLHSELNLSSLELGDSALYFCASSVESSGEDIQYFGAGTRLSVL.

The CDR3 region is CASRSRDRGVDTQYF. The CDR3 coding sequence is TGTGCCAGCAGATCCCGCGACAGGGGTGTAGATACGCAGTATTTT. V is TRBV7-9 and J is TRBJ2-3, with 8 bases lining up with TRBD1. In germline, CDR1 is SEHNR, CDR2 FQNEAQ (reference sequence). The CDR3 has 15 residues. Trimming removed 6 bases from V and 5 bases from J; junction bases left unmatched: 10.

The chain has TRBV5-4 and TRBJ2-7; tentative D call: TRBD1 (5 bases). Deletions cut 1 base from V and 5 bases from J, with 10 bases between. Germline V gives CDR1 SGHNT, CDR2 YYREEE (reference sequence). This CDR3 has 13 amino acids. CDR3 in DNA: TGTGCCAGCAGCTTGCCAGGGCAGGACGAGCAGTACTTC. Protein product: CASSLPGQDEQYF.

This clone is a singleton in its sample. This chain links TRBV14 with TRBJ2-3; no definite D call. V was cut by 1 base and J by 1 base, with 3 bases left in between. CDR3 size: 13 residues. The germline CDR1 and CDR2 sequences are SGHDN and FVKESK. The chain's CDR3 is CASSQARTDTQYF. In DNA, the CDR3 is TGTGCCAGCAGCCAAGCTCGCACAGATACGCAGTATTTT.

The V gene is TRBV15, the J gene TRBJ2-4; 16 bases are shared with TRBD2. Germline values: CDR1 LNHNV, CDR2 YYDKDF (reference sequence). V was clipped by 3 bases and J by 3 bases; unmatched bases: 5. The CDR3 is made up of 18 amino acids. Here the CDR3 reads CATSRGLAGGEGKNIQYF. CDR3 bases: TGTGCCACCAGCAGGGGACTAGCGGGGGGGGAGGGCAAAAACATTCAGTACTTC.

In DNA form, the CDR3 reads TGTGCCAGCAGCCCAGAAGCTGGACAAATCTATGGCTACACCTTC. This gives the protein CASSPEAGQIYGYTF. The chain is built from TRBV5-6 and TRBJ1-2, with D tentatively TRBD1 (5 bases). This CDR3 contains 15 residues. Trimming pared 4 bases from V and 4 bases from J, leaving 17 bases between. Germline CDR1 reads SGHDT; CDR2 reads YYEEEE.

Here the CDR3 reads CASSQEKGAGAGNEKLFF. CDR3 in DNA: TGCGCCAGCAGCCAAGAAAAGGGGGCAGGAGCTGGGAATGAAAAACTGTTTTTT. The gene calls are TRBV4-1 and TRBJ1-4, with 7 bases identical to TRBD1. The CDR3 consists of 18 residues. V was clipped by 0 bases and J by 5 bases; unmatched bases: 12. The germline gives CDR1 MGHRA, CDR2 YSYEKL.

The chain combines TRBV6-1 with TRBJ2-7, with unresolved D. Trimming left V 3 bases short and J 4 bases short, with 4 bases between. The CDR3 consists of 11 residues. CDR1 is MNHNS and CDR2 is SASEGT in the germline V gene. CDR3 loop: CASSDPYEQYF. CDR3 sequence (DNA): TGTGCCAGCAGTGATCCGTACGAGCAGTACTTC.

This chain uses TRBV5-1 with TRBJ1-3, with D perhaps matching TRBD1 (6 bases). The CDR3 spans 15 residues. The germline CDR1 and CDR2 sequences are SGHRS and YFSETQ. Trimming left V 4 bases short and J 4 bases short, with 15 bases between. Here the CDR3 reads CASSLKTGAGNTIYF. The CDR3 nucleotides read TGCGCCAGCAGCCTCAAGACAGGCGCCGGAAACACCATATATTTT.

This chain uses TRBV9 with TRBJ1-4; perhaps TRBD1 as D (6 bases). The CDR3 loop spans 16 amino acids. V lost 3 bases to trimming and J lost 10 bases, with 22 bases between them. Germline-derived CDR1 and CDR2 are SGDLS and YYNGEE. CDR3 sequence reads: CASSEGQREGNRKLFF. The CDR3 bases are TGTGCCAGCAGCGAAGGACAGAGGGAGGGCAACAGAAAACTGTTTTTT.

The genes are TRBV7-9 and TRBJ2-2; D unresolved. The CDR3 is 14 amino acids. The V gene's germline CDR1 is SEHNR and CDR2 FQNEAQ (reference sequence). V was clipped by 5 bases and J by 4 bases, with 11 bases between them. CDR3: CASSPQAATGELFF. The CDR3, as DNA: TGTGCCAGCAGCCCCCAGGCCGCCACCGGGGAGCTGTTTTTT.

The chain is built from TRBV7-6 and TRBJ2-2; perhaps TRBD1 as D (6 bases). The V end lost 5 bases, the J end lost 1 base, and 20 bases lay between the germline ends. This CDR3 spans 18 amino acids. The germline V gene has CDR1 SGHVS and CDR2 FNYEAQ. The CDR3 loop reads CASSLPRDQGLNTGELFF. CDR3 sequence (DNA): TGTGCCAGCAGCCTACCCAGGGACCAGGGGCTGAACACCGGGGAGCTGTTTTTT.

This chain uses TRBV30 with TRBJ1-2, with TRBD1 matching over 8 bases. V gave up 6 bases and J gave up 6 bases; unmatched junction bases: 6. The CDR3 is made up of 12 amino acids. Germline values: CDR1 GTSNPN, CDR2 SVGIG (reference sequence). In DNA form, the CDR3 reads TGTGCCTGTATACAGGGGGTAGATGGCTACACCTTC. Its translation is CACIQGVDGYTF.

The rearrangement uses TRBV5-4 and TRBJ2-3; 11 positions match TRBD2. This CDR3 comprises 18 residues. V lost 4 bases to trimming and J lost 6 bases; unmatched junction nucleotides: 16. From germline, CDR1 is SGHNT and CDR2 YYREEE (reference sequence). The CDR3 here is CASSRSLFSGGASDTQYF. CDR3 coding DNA: TGTGCCAGCAGCCGTTCTCTATTTAGCGGGGGGGCCTCGGATACGCAGTATTTT.

This chain joins TRBV7-9 and TRBJ2-2, with D possibly matching TRBD1 (5 bases). Germline lookup yields CDR1 SEHNR and CDR2 FQNEAQ (reference sequence). V lost 1 base and J lost 0, with 9 bases in between. This CDR3 has 16 residues. In DNA, the CDR3 is TGTGCCAGCAGCTTAGACAGGTCCGCGAACACCGGGGAGCTGTTTTTT. Amino acids: CASSLDRSANTGELFF.

The chain joins TRBV18 to TRBJ2-7; 8 bases agree with TRBD1. The germline gives CDR1 KGHSH, CDR2 LQKENI. V lost 6 bases and J lost 9; bases outside the gene matches: 10. This CDR3 is built from 13 residues. The CDR3 coding sequence is TGTGCCAGCTCTTCCCTGACAGGGGATGTGCAGTACTTC. Its protein is CASSSLTGDVQYF.

This clone was counted once. V is TRBV9 and J is TRBJ2-3, with D unresolved. Per the germline V gene, CDR1 is SGDLS and CDR2 is YYNGEE. The length of the CDR3 is 14 residues. Trimming cost V 2 bases and J 1 base, with 8 bases left between them. CDR3 region: CASSVPIGTDTQYF. The CDR3 nucleotides are TGTGCCAGCAGCGTCCCTATTGGCACAGATACGCAGTATTTT. The full variable domain, rest sourced from reference TRBV9 and TRBJ2-3, is DSGVTQTPKHLITATGQRVTLRCSPRSGDLSVYWYQQSLDQGLQFLIQYYNGEERAKGNILERFSAQQFPDLHSELNLSSLELGDSALYFCASSVPIGTDTQYFGPGTRLTVL.

This rearrangement joins TRBV10-3 to TRBJ1-6; TRBD1 agrees at 9 bases. CDR1 and CDR2 from the germline V gene are ENHRY and SYGVKD. V was clipped by 10 bases and J by 6 bases; unmatched bases: 10. This CDR3 spans 15 amino acids. CDR3: CATKTGGGSNSPLHF. CDR3 nucleotide sequence: TGTGCCACCAAGACAGGGGGAGGATCTAATTCACCCCTCCACTTT.

The rearrangement uses TRBV6-4 and TRBJ2-7, with D maybe TRBD1 (6 bases). The CDR3 totals 13 residues. Trimming shortened V by 6 bases and J by 0 bases, and 9 bases separated the two germline ends. Looked up from germline, CDR1 is MRHNA and CDR2 is SNTAGT. The CDR3 is CASSRDISYEQYF. The DNA of the CDR3 is TGTGCCAGCAGCCGGGACATCTCCTACGAGCAGTACTTC.

This clone was counted a single time. This sequence joins TRBV18 and TRBJ1-2, with TRBD1 matching over 8 bases. Trimming took 2 bases from V and 3 from J; bases not matched to a gene: 5. The CDR3 sequence is 15 residues long. The germline gives CDR1 KGHSH, CDR2 LQKENI. The CDR3 sequence is CASSPGQGYDYGYTF. CDR3 in DNA: TGTGCCAGCTCACCAGGACAGGGCTACGACTATGGCTACACCTTC.